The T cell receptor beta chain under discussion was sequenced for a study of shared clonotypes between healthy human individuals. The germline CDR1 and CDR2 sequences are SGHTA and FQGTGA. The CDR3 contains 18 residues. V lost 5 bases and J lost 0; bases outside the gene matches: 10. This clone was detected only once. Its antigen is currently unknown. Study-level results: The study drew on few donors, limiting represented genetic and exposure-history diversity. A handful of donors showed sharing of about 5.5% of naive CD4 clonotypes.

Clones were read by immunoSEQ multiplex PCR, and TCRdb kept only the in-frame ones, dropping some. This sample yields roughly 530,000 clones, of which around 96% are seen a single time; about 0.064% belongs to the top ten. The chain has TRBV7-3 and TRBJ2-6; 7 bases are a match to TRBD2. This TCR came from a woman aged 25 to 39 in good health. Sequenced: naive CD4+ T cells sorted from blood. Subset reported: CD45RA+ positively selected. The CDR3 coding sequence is TGTGCCAGCAGCCCAGCGGGAAATACAAGCTCTGGGGCCAACGTCCTGACTTTC. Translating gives CASSPAGNTSSGANVLTF.